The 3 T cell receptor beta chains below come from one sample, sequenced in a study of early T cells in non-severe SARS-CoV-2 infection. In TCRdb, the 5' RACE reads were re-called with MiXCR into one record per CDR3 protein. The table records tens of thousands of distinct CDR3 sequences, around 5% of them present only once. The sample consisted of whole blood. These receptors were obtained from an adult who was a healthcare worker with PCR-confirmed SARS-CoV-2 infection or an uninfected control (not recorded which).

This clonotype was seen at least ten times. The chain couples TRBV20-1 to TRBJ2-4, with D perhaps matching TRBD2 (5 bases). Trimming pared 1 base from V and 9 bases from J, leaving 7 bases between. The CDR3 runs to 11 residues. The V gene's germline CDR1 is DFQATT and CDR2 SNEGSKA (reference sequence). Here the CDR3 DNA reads TGCAGTGCTAGAGCAGCGGCCATTCAGTACTTC. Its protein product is CSARAAAIQYF.

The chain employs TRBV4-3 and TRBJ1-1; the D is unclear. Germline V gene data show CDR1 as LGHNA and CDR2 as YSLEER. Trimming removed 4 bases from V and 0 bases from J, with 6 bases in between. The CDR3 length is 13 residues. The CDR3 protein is CASSLTMNTEAFF. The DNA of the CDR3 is TGCGCCAGCAGCCTTACGATGAACACTGAAGCTTTCTTT.

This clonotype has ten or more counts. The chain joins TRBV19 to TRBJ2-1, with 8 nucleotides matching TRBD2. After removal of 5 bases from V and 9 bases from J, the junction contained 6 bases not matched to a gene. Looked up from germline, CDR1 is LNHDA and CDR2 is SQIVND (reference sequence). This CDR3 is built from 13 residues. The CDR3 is CASSEGTRVEQFF. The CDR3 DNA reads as TGTGCCAGTAGTGAGGGGACTAGAGTTGAGCAGTTCTTC. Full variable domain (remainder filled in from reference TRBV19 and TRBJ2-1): DGGITQSPKYLFRKEGQNVTLSCEQNLNHDAMYWYRQDPGQGLRLIYYSQIVNDFQKGDIAEGYSVSREKKESFPLTVTSAQKNPTAFYLCASSEGTRVEQFFGPGTRLTVL.